This T cell receptor beta chain was obtained from a study of identical twins. Through template switching, a universal primer site was introduced, and the cDNA contained unique molecular identifiers. TCRdb recomputed calls from the 5' RACE reads with MiXCR, one row per CDR3 protein. The data show 450,000 to 600,000 distinct CDR3 sequences, around 24% seen once. The germline V and J ends were trimmed by 6 bases and 2 bases, with 14 bases remaining between them. CDR1 SQVTM and CDR2 ANQGSEA come from the germline V gene. CDR3 length equals 14 residues. Healthy Caucasians provided all donations. This clonotype has a handful of counts. The same specimen was also included in a second study, on yellow fever vaccine responses in identical twins. This second report adds: Twin vaccine T cell responses reportedly seemed partly convergent, partly personalized.

The sequencing sample was made of CD4+ T cells sorted from blood. The clonotype originates from a woman aged 18-30 years in good health. This chain uses TRBV29-1 with TRBJ2-1, with D possibly TRBD2 on 6 matching bases. CDR3 residues: CSVLYSGPYNEQFF. Written as DNA, the CDR3 is TGCAGCGTCCTCTATAGCGGTCCCTACAATGAGCAGTTCTTC.